The 7 T cell receptor beta chains below come from one sample, sequenced in a study of vaccination effects on CD4 cells after COVID-19. The antigens these receptors bind are not known. Viral peptide pool expansion of antigen-specific CD4+ T cells preceded sequencing in the ViraFEST assay. Scientists isolated CD4+ T cells after an approximately 10-day culture period ended. Negative nucleocapsid antibody tests before and after vaccination confirmed no previous SARS-CoV-2 infection. The repertoire was sequenced with immunoSEQ multiplex PCR; TCRdb's copy has only in-frame clones and lacks some. This table has about 73,000 clones, roughly 74% appearing once. The specimen comprised CD4+ T cells from PBMCs cultured with HCoV-NL63 spike peptides, sampled before COVID-19 vaccination. These receptors came from a human donor who received a COVID-19 vaccine.

The J gene is TRBJ2-2, the V gene TRBV7-9; 8 bases are a match to TRBD1. This CDR3 comprises 16 residues. Germline loops: CDR1 SEHNR, CDR2 FQNEAQ (reference sequence). V shed 5 bases, J shed 4 bases, and the junction held 9 bases outside the gene matches. The CDR3 reads CASSKGTGVTTGELFF. The CDR3 DNA reads TGTGCCAGCAGCAAAGGGACAGGCGTGACCACCGGGGAGCTGTTTTTT.

The chain links TRBV3-1 (or the pseudogene TRBV3-2) to TRBJ1-2; no clear D. The CDR3 loop spans 14 amino acids. Per the germline V gene, CDR1 is LGHDT and CDR2 is YNNKEL (reference sequence). Trimming cost V 5 bases and J 2 bases, with 12 bases left between them. The CDR3 DNA reads as TGTGCCAGCAGCACCACTTCCAAAAACTATGGCTACACCTTC. Its translation: CASSTTSKNYGYTF.

This rearrangement joins TRBV30 to TRBJ1-1; the D gene is possibly TRBD1 (5 bases). The germline V gene has CDR1 GTSNPN and CDR2 SVGIG (reference sequence). The CDR3 extends over 15 amino acids. Deletions cut 6 bases from V and 0 bases from J, with 17 bases between. The CDR3 protein is CACTNGALMNTEAFF. The DNA of the CDR3 is TGTGCCTGTACCAATGGGGCCTTAATGAACACTGAAGCTTTCTTT.

Only a few counts were recorded for this clone. The rearrangement links TRBV5-5 to TRBJ1-2; D is unresolved. The CDR3 is made up of 16 amino acids. Germline lookup yields CDR1 SGHKS and CDR2 YYEKEE (reference sequence). The germline V and J ends were trimmed by 0 bases and 3 bases, with 15 bases remaining between them. CDR3 in amino acids: CASSLEAAVEYYGYTF. As DNA, the CDR3 is TGTGCCAGCAGCTTGGAGGCGGCGGTGGAGTACTATGGCTACACCTTC. Combining the CDR3 with reference TRBV5-5 and TRBJ1-2 gives the whole variable domain DAGVTQSPTHLIKTRGQQVTLRCSPISGHKSVSWYQQVLGQGPQFIFQYYEKEERGRGNFPDRFSARQFPNYSSELNVNALLLGDSALYLCASSLEAAVEYYGYTFGSGTRLTVV.

This clone was seen only a few times. The V call is TRBV7-2, the J call TRBJ2-1; 7 positions match TRBD2. This CDR3 spans 15 amino acids. The V segment lost 0 bases and the J segment 5 bases; nucleotides outside the gene matches: 4. CDR1 SGHTA and CDR2 FQGNSA come from the germline V gene. In DNA, the CDR3 is TGTGCCAGCAGCTTAGCGGTCCGGGGGGACAATGAGCAGTTCTTC. The encoded protein is CASSLAVRGDNEQFF. The variable domain in full, with the rest retrieved from reference TRBV7-2 and TRBJ2-1, is GAGVSQSPSNKVTEKGKDVELRCDPISGHTALYWYRQSLGQGLEFLIYFQGNSAPDKSGLPSDRFSAERTGGSVSTLTIQRTQQEDSAVYLCASSLAVRGDNEQFFGPGTRLTVL.

This clone was seen a single time. The CDR3 DNA reads as TGCGCCAGCAGTTTCCTCCCGACAGGGGGCACTGAAGCTTTCTTT. Translated: CASSFLPTGGTEAFF. The genes are TRBV5-1 and TRBJ1-1; 9 nucleotides align to TRBD1. With 5 bases clipped from V and 4 bases from J, the junction kept 9 bases outside the gene matches. CDR3 length equals 15 residues. CDR1 and CDR2 (germline): SGHRS, YFSETQ.

The chain recombines TRBV4-3 with TRBJ2-1; 8 positions match TRBD2. Trimming cost V 5 bases and J 7 bases; bases outside gene matches: 7. Germline CDR1 is LGHNA and CDR2 is YSLEER. The CDR3 spans 14 residues. This CDR3 reads CASSLTGGGNEQFF. CDR3 in DNA: TGCGCCAGCAGCTTGACCGGGGGGGGGAATGAGCAGTTCTTC.